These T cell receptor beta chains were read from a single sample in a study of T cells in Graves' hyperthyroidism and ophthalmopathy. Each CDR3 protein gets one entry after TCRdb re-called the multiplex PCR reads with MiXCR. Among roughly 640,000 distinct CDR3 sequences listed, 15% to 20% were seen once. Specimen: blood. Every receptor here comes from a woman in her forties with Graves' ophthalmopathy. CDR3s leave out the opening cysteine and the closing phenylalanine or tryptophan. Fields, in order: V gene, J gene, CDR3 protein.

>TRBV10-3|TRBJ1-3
AISRRPSSSGNTIY
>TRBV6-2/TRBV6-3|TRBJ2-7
ASSYWGGDNEQY
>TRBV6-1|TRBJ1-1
ASSSQPTGNTEAF
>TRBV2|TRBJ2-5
ASSEPLTSGQETQY
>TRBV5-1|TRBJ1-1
ASSLQGRDTEAF
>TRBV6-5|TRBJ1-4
ASSSDRGLREKLF
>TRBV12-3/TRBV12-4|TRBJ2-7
ASSNKQGAYEQY
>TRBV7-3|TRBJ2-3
ASSNRLAGTDTQY
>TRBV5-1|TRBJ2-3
ASSSVPPSGTDTQY
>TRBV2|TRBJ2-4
ASSESGAELAKNIQY
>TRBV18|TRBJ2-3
ASSFGTQSTDTQY
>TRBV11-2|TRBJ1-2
ASSLGDRPLHGYT